These 18 T cell receptor beta chains were all obtained from the same sample, sequenced in a study of blood T cell repertoires in COVID-19 (dated by TCRdb to about 2020). Library construction relied on the immunoSEQ multiplex PCR assay. The table was pulled from immuneACCESS by TCRdb, which kept in-frame rearrangements only. Such tables lose some clones; where checked, under half of the loss comes from unresolved V genes, and the rest has no known cause. Within this sample are some 63,000 clones, with approximately 85% of them counted one time only. Of the sample, about 17% falls within the top ten clones. Sequenced sample: peripheral blood. The receptors come from a human donor in a cohort sampled during active COVID-19.

This chain connects TRBV5-1 to TRBJ1-3, with 7 bases matching TRBD1. V shed 4 bases and J 0 bases; nucleotides not matched to a gene: 4. CDR3 length: 15 amino acids. Germline loops: CDR1 SGHRS, CDR2 YFSETQ. CDR3 DNA: TGCGCCAGCAGCATAGGGGGCAGCTCTGGAAACACCATATATTTT. It codes for CASSIGGSSGNTIYF.

The chain is built from TRBV27 and TRBJ1-2, with D unresolved. The V end lost 4 bases, the J end lost 6 bases, and 3 bases lay between the germline ends. Germline loops: CDR1 MNHEY, CDR2 SMNVEV (reference sequence). This CDR3 is 10 amino acids long. The CDR3 is CASSSDGYTF. Here the CDR3 DNA reads TGTGCCAGCAGTTCTGATGGCTACACCTTC.

This clone turned up a few times. The chain carries TRBV30 and TRBJ1-2; TRBD1 agrees at 8 bases. The V and J ends lost 2 bases and 8 bases, in that order; junction bases with no gene match: 7. The CDR3 has 13 residues. Germline V lookup: CDR1 GTSNPN, CDR2 SVGIG (reference sequence). CDR3 protein: CAWSPNRGLGYTF. For the CDR3, the DNA is TGTGCCTGGAGTCCGAACAGGGGGTTAGGCTACACCTTC.

This clone has just one count. The chain links TRBV11-3 to TRBJ1-2, with D tentatively TRBD1 (5 bases). The V end lost 2 bases, the J end lost 8 bases, and 15 bases lay between the germline ends. CDR1 and CDR2 (germline): SGHNT, YENEEA. This CDR3 is built from 14 residues. CDR3 in DNA: TGTGCCAGCAGCTTAATACTGGGGGGTGAAGGCTACACCTTC. The encoded protein is CASSLILGGEGYTF.

This clone was seen more than once but under ten times. The rearrangement links TRBV5-1 to TRBJ1-2, with D possibly matching TRBD1 (6 bases). This CDR3 is 16 amino acids long. Germline V gene lookup returns CDR1 SGHRS and CDR2 YFSETQ. V lost 0 bases, J lost 1 base, and 13 bases lay in between. CDR3 in DNA: TGCGCCAGCAGCTTGGCCGGGGACACCGTTAACTATGGCTACACCTTC. Translating gives CASSLAGDTVNYGYTF.

The chain joins TRBV6-5 to TRBJ1-2; TRBD1 matches 7 bases. Germline CDR1 and CDR2: MNHEY and SVGAGI. Losses at the gene ends were 8 bases for V and 8 bases for J; bases not matched to a gene: 8. The CDR3 spans 12 residues. CDR3: CASQQGSFGYTF. As DNA, the CDR3 is TGTGCCAGCCAACAGGGGAGCTTCGGCTACACCTTC.

The chain employs TRBV7-2 and TRBJ2-7; 8 bases are shared with TRBD1. J gave up 3 bases and V 5 bases, and 0 bases lay outside the gene matches. This CDR3 spans 12 amino acids. Germline V gene sequence: CDR1 SGHTA, CDR2 FQGNSA. The CDR3 DNA sequence: TGTGCCAGCAGCGGACAGGGCTACGAGCAGTACTTC. Protein: CASSGQGYEQYF.

The rearrangement joins TRBV7-9 to TRBJ2-7; possible D gene TRBD2, 6 bases. Germline CDR1 SEHNR, CDR2 FQNEAQ (reference sequence). CDR3 length: 14 residues. Trimming cost V 6 bases and J 3 bases, with 15 bases left between them. The CDR3 here is CASSQTEGYYEQYF. CDR3 sequence (DNA): TGTGCCAGCAGTCAAACGGAGGGATACTACGAGCAGTACTTC.

The gene calls are TRBV11-2 and TRBJ2-5; 7 bases line up with TRBD2. This CDR3 region has 14 residues. Germline-derived CDR1 and CDR2 are SGHAT and FQNNGV. V lost 5 bases and J lost 7; bases outside the gene matches: 10. CDR3 DNA sequence: TGTGCCAGCAGCATCACTAGCGCAACTGGGACCCAGTACTTC. This sequence encodes CASSITSATGTQYF.

V and J are TRBV2 and TRBJ2-5; 13 bases map to TRBD2. Germline lookup yields CDR1 SNHLY and CDR2 FYNNEI. V lost 6 bases and J lost 5; bases outside the gene matches: 6. This CDR3 region has 15 residues. CDR3 residues: CASSQGLAGRETQYF. The CDR3 nucleotides are TGTGCCAGCAGCCAGGGACTAGCGGGGCGGGAGACCCAGTACTTC.

The chain links TRBV25-1 to TRBJ1-3; D unresolved. V was trimmed by 5 bases and J by 8 bases, leaving 16 bases between them. Germline V gene lookup returns CDR1 MGHDK and CDR2 SYGVNS. The CDR3 has 14 residues. The CDR3 region is CASSSPIAGDTIYF. The CDR3 nucleotides read TGTGCCAGCAGTTCCCCGATTGCCGGAGACACCATATATTTT.

This sequence joins TRBV10-2 and TRBJ2-7; TRBD1 is a possible D gene (5 bases). V was pared by 8 bases and J by 0 bases, with 17 bases between. This CDR3 is 15 amino acids long. The germline gives CDR1 WSHSY, CDR2 SAAADI. The CDR3 DNA follows: TGCGCCAGCGGACACCCGAGTTCTCTCTCCTACGAGCAGTACTTC. Encoded protein: CASGHPSSLSYEQYF.

The chain is built from TRBV7-8 and TRBJ2-1; a possible D gene is TRBD2 (6 bases). Germline V gene sequence: CDR1 SGHVS, CDR2 FQNEAQ. The CDR3 loop spans 12 amino acids. Trimming removed 6 bases from V and 7 bases from J, with 10 bases in between. For the CDR3, the DNA is TGTGCCAGCAGTGCTCGGGGGAATGAGCAGTTCTTC. It encodes CASSARGNEQFF. The full variable domain, in which reference TRBV7-8 and TRBJ2-1 provide the parts outside the CDR3, is GAGVSQSPRYKVAKRGQDVALRCDPISGHVSLFWYQQALGQGPEFLTYFQNEAQLDKSGLPSDRFFAERPEGSVSTLKIQRTQQEDSAVYLCASSARGNEQFFGPGTRLTVL.

This sequence joins TRBV10-3 and TRBJ2-3; no definite D call. The CDR3 has 12 residues. The V and J ends lost 3 bases and 4 bases respectively, with 5 bases between them. Per the germline V gene, CDR1 is ENHRY and CDR2 is SYGVKD. CDR3 sequence reads: CAISDPPDTQYF. The DNA for the CDR3 is TGTGCCATCAGTGACCCTCCAGATACGCAGTATTTT.

This chain links TRBV7-2 with TRBJ2-3; TRBD2 agrees at 7 bases. V trimming: 1 base; J trimming: 6 bases; junction bases outside the gene matches: 4. Germline-derived CDR1 and CDR2 are SGHTA and FQGNSA. This CDR3 has 14 residues. The CDR3 here is CASSLDRTRDTQYF. The CDR3 DNA sequence: TGTGCCAGCAGCTTAGACAGGACTAGGGATACGCAGTATTTT.

V and J are TRBV5-5 and TRBJ1-5; maybe TRBD1 (5 bases). Germline CDR1 SGHKS, CDR2 YYEKEE (reference sequence). CDR3 length: 15 residues. The germline V and J ends were trimmed by 1 base and 3 bases, with 11 bases remaining between them. CDR3 region: CASSLTGNTNQPQHF. The DNA of the CDR3 is TGTGCCAGCAGCTTGACAGGTAACACCAATCAGCCCCAGCATTTT. Combining the CDR3 with reference TRBV5-5 and TRBJ1-5 gives the whole variable domain DAGVTQSPTHLIKTRGQQVTLRCSPISGHKSVSWYQQVLGQGPQFIFQYYEKEERGRGNFPDRFSARQFPNYSSELNVNALLLGDSALYLCASSLTGNTNQPQHFGDGTRLSIL.

The rearrangement uses TRBV7-2 and TRBJ2-5, with D perhaps TRBD1 (8 bases). Germline CDR1 reads SGHTA; CDR2 reads FQGNSA. This CDR3 has 15 residues. V lost 5 bases and J 3 bases, leaving 16 bases between the germline ends. CDR3 loop: CASSTRTGGEETQYF. The CDR3 coding sequence is TGTGCCAGCAGCACCCGTACAGGGGGGGAAGAGACCCAGTACTTC.

This clone was seen a few times. The V call is TRBV7-6, the J call TRBJ1-6, with TRBD1 matching 8 bases. This CDR3 region has 15 residues. Germline values: CDR1 SGHVS, CDR2 FNYEAQ. The V gene end was trimmed by 1 base and the J gene end by 10 bases; junction bases not matched to a gene: 6. CDR3: CASSLGQGAGSPLHF. In DNA form, the CDR3 reads TGTGCCAGCAGCTTAGGCCAGGGGGCGGGCTCACCCCTCCACTTT.